A single sample is the source of the 26 T cell receptor beta chains below, sequenced in a study of technical replicates of blood from a handful of donors. Clones were read by immunoSEQ multiplex PCR, and TCRdb kept only the in-frame ones, dropping some. The sample shows tens of thousands of clones, more than 85% of them seen only once. Sequencing used T cells isolated from PBMCs. These receptors all come from a human donor in good health.

In this sample, this clone turned up once. The chain couples TRBV2 to TRBJ2-6, with a possible D match to TRBD2 (5 bases). The CDR3 is made up of 15 amino acids. The V and J ends lost 6 bases and 2 bases respectively, with 11 bases between them. Per the germline V gene, CDR1 is SNHLY and CDR2 is FYNNEI. CDR3 coding DNA: TGTGCCAGCAGGATTGTCGGGGCTGGGGCCAACGTCCTGACTTTC. It encodes CASRIVGAGANVLTF.

The chain is built from TRBV5-4 and TRBJ1-1; D not resolved. This CDR3 is built from 13 residues. V was clipped by 0 bases and J by 1 base, with 4 bases between them. Germline V gene data show CDR1 as SGHNT and CDR2 as YYREEE (reference sequence). The CDR3 nucleotides read TGTGCCAGCAGCTTGGACAGGAACACTGAAGCTTTCTTT. The encoded protein is CASSLDRNTEAFF.

This chain connects TRBV9 to TRBJ1-4, with D unclear. The V end was cut by 2 bases, the J end by 6 bases, with 17 bases between. The CDR3 has 16 amino acids. Germline V lookup: CDR1 SGDLS, CDR2 YYNGEE. The CDR3 DNA sequence: TGTGCCAGCAGCGTCCCTTCCGGGGTGGGAGATGAAAAACTGTTTTTT. The encoded protein is CASSVPSGVGDEKLFF.

The chain joins TRBV6-1 to TRBJ1-2; D unclear. The germline V gene encodes CDR1 MNHNS and CDR2 SASEGT. V was clipped by 3 bases and J by 8 bases, with 16 bases between them. This CDR3 is 14 amino acids long. The CDR3, as DNA: TGTGCCAGCAGTGATGGGCCGTCGCCTTTAGGCTACACCTTC. This encodes CASSDGPSPLGYTF.

This rearrangement joins TRBV30 to TRBJ1-5; no clear D. The CDR3 runs to 13 residues. CDR1 and CDR2 (germline): GTSNPN, SVGIG (reference sequence). Trimming removed 5 bases at V and 0 bases at J, with 8 bases between. The CDR3 region has the DNA TGTGCCTGGGACTTAAATAGCAATCAGCCCCAGCATTTT. Translated, it gives CAWDLNSNQPQHF.

This clone was seen a handful of times. The chain combines TRBV29-1 with TRBJ1-1; possible D gene TRBD1, 6 bases. This CDR3 spans 12 amino acids. Trimming left V 6 bases short and J 4 bases short, with 12 bases between. Germline lookup yields CDR1 SQVTM and CDR2 ANQGSEA. CDR3 bases: TGCAGCGTGCACCAGGGGACCACTGAAGCTTTCTTT. This codes for CSVHQGTTEAFF.

The chain joins TRBV7-2 to TRBJ1-5; D gene unclear. The germline V gene encodes CDR1 SGHTA and CDR2 FQGNSA. This CDR3 region has 14 residues. Trimming pared 3 bases from V and 0 bases from J, leaving 6 bases between. CDR3 bases: TGTGCCAGCAGCTTGTCTTATAGCAATCAGCCCCAGCATTTT. As protein: CASSLSYSNQPQHF.

This chain uses TRBV28 with TRBJ1-5, with TRBD1 as a possible D gene (6 bases). From germline, CDR1 is MDHEN and CDR2 SYDVKM. The CDR3 runs to 12 residues. V lost 11 bases and J 6 bases, leaving 14 bases between the germline ends. The CDR3 protein is CAAGDVGQPQHF. As DNA, the CDR3 is TGTGCCGCAGGGGACGTAGGTCAGCCCCAGCATTTT.

The gene calls are TRBV30 and TRBJ1-2; D uncertain. The CDR3 contains 13 residues. The V end was cut by 5 bases, the J end by 3 bases, with 13 bases between. Germline V gives CDR1 GTSNPN, CDR2 SVGIG (reference sequence). CDR3: CAWRGGQHYGYTF. The CDR3 DNA follows: TGTGCCTGGCGCGGAGGGCAGCACTATGGCTACACCTTC.

On this clone: Sequence at one end of the junction differs from germline and may be a read error. This rearrangement joins TRBV7-7 to TRBJ2-1, with 9 bases fitting TRBD2. The CDR3 is made up of 14 amino acids. Germline CDR1 SSHAT, CDR2 FNYEAQ (reference sequence). The CDR3 DNA follows: TGTGCTAGCAGCTTAGCGGGAGAGGGCAATGAGCAGTTCTTC. This encodes CASSLAGEGNEQFF.

The chain employs TRBV9 and TRBJ2-7; TRBD2 matches at 14 bases. CDR1 is SGDLS, CDR2 YYNGEE, per germline. Losses at the gene ends were 0 bases for V and 9 bases for J; bases not matched to a gene: 5. The CDR3 loop spans 15 amino acids. The CDR3 region has the DNA TGTGCCAGCAGCGTAGAGGGGACTAGCGGGAGCACGCAGTACTTC. It yields the protein CASSVEGTSGSTQYF.

This clone occurred once. The gene calls are TRBV9 and TRBJ1-5; D may be TRBD1 (5 bases). V lost 3 bases, J lost 4 bases, and 8 bases lay in between. Germline V CDR1 and CDR2: SGDLS, YYNGEE. The CDR3 covers 13 residues. The chain's CDR3 is CASSGQPNQPQHF. The CDR3 nucleotides read TGTGCCAGCAGCGGACAGCCTAATCAGCCCCAGCATTTT.

The chain has TRBV28 and TRBJ2-1; D perhaps matches TRBD1 (6 bases). V lost 3 bases to trimming and J lost 4 bases, with 25 bases between them. The CDR3 sequence is 19 residues long. CDR1 and CDR2 from the germline V gene are MDHEN and SYDVKM. The CDR3 region has the DNA TGTGCCAGCAGTTTTCCCCCAGGGGCTACTGCGTGGGGTTACAATGAGCAGTTCTTC. Its translation: CASSFPPGATAWGYNEQFF.

The CDR3 here is CASSGGLDMGETQYF. In DNA, the CDR3 is TGTGCCAGCAGCGGTGGACTCGACATGGGAGAGACCCAGTACTTC. The chain employs TRBV5-6 and TRBJ2-5; tentative D call: TRBD2 (5 bases). This CDR3 region has 15 residues. Trimming removed 4 bases from V and 4 bases from J, with 17 bases in between. Germline V gives CDR1 SGHDT, CDR2 YYEEEE.

This clone was counted once. The CDR3 region has the DNA TGTGCCAGTACTTGGACTAGCGGGAGCTATGAGCAGTTCTTC. Its protein is CASTWTSGSYEQFF. The V and J genes are TRBV19 and TRBJ2-1; 13 bases map to TRBD2. J gave up 8 bases and V 7 bases, and 5 bases lay outside the gene matches. This CDR3 comprises 14 residues. Looked up from germline, CDR1 is LNHDA and CDR2 is SQIVND (reference sequence).

This chain joins TRBV4-3 and TRBJ2-1, with 8 positions matching TRBD2. V gave up 4 bases and J gave up 5 bases; unmatched junction bases: 10. The V gene's germline CDR1 is LGHNA and CDR2 YSLEER. The CDR3 totals 16 residues. For the CDR3, the DNA is TGCGCCAGCAGCCTATATCTTAGCGGGGAAGACAATGAGCAGTTCTTC. Amino acids: CASSLYLSGEDNEQFF.

The chain recombines TRBV9 with TRBJ2-7, with 7 nucleotides matching TRBD1. The V gene's germline CDR1 is SGDLS and CDR2 YYNGEE. The CDR3 sequence is 16 residues long. Germline trimming cut 2 bases from V and 2 bases from J; bases unmatched to any gene: 10. The CDR3 bases are TGTGCCAGCAGCGTTTCTTCGGGGCAGGGGGCCTACGAGCAGTACTTC. It yields the protein CASSVSSGQGAYEQYF.

This sequence joins TRBV19 and TRBJ2-7; D might be TRBD1 (5 bases). The V gene's germline CDR1 is LNHDA and CDR2 SQIVND (reference sequence). Deletions cut 5 bases from V and 6 bases from J, with 8 bases between. This CDR3 spans 11 amino acids. The CDR3 sequence is CASSLGAEQYF. DNA of the CDR3: TGTGCCAGTAGTCTAGGGGCCGAGCAGTACTTC. Drawing the rest from reference TRBV19 and TRBJ2-7, the complete variable domain is DGGITQSPKYLFRKEGQNVTLSCEQNLNHDAMYWYRQDPGQGLRLIYYSQIVNDFQKGDIAEGYSVSREKKESFPLTVTSAQKNPTAFYLCASSLGAEQYFGPGTRLTVT.

The J gene is TRBJ1-2, the V gene TRBV11-3; 9 bases fit TRBD1. This CDR3 region has 16 residues. Germline trimming cut 0 bases from V and 4 bases from J; bases unmatched to any gene: 6. Germline loops: CDR1 SGHNT, CDR2 YENEEA. This chain's CDR3 is CASSLEGRTGAYGYTF. In DNA, the CDR3 is TGTGCCAGCAGCTTAGAGGGGAGGACAGGGGCCTATGGCTACACCTTC.

The chain uses TRBV4-2 and TRBJ1-1; D perhaps matches TRBD1 (6 bases). The V and J ends lost 4 bases and 0 bases respectively, with 18 bases between them. Germline CDR1 is LGHNA and CDR2 is YNFKEQ. This CDR3 has 17 residues. The DNA for the CDR3 is TGTGCCAGCAGCCCGCGGGCAGTACAGGGAATGAACACTGAAGCTTTCTTT. The encoded protein is CASSPRAVQGMNTEAFF.

The chain employs TRBV11-1 and TRBJ2-7; D perhaps matches TRBD1 (6 bases). V was clipped by 3 bases and J by 0 bases, with 15 bases between them. Germline CDR1 SGHAT, CDR2 FQDESV (reference sequence). The CDR3 has 16 residues. Here the CDR3 DNA reads TGTGCCAGCAGCTTTCCCGGGACGACAGGCTCCTACGAGCAGTACTTC. This gives the protein CASSFPGTTGSYEQYF.

This rearrangement joins TRBV30 to TRBJ1-1, with TRBD1 matching over 9 bases. CDR1 GTSNPN and CDR2 SVGIG come from the germline V gene (reference sequence). V shed 1 base, J shed 4 bases, and the junction held 1 base outside the gene matches. The CDR3 is 13 amino acids. The CDR3 sequence is CAWSGQGGTEAFF. In DNA form, the CDR3 reads TGTGCCTGGAGTGGACAGGGGGGCACTGAAGCTTTCTTT.

The genes are TRBV9 and TRBJ2-7; tentatively, D is TRBD2 (5 bases). The CDR3 runs to 14 residues. V was clipped by 0 bases and J by 2 bases, with 9 bases between them. Germline CDR1 and CDR2: SGDLS and YYNGEE. The CDR3, as DNA: TGTGCCAGCAGCGTAGGGAGGCTCCCCTACGAGCAGTACTTC. As protein: CASSVGRLPYEQYF.

This clone occurred once. V and J are TRBV15 and TRBJ2-7, with 8 nucleotides matching TRBD2. The CDR3 contains 14 residues. Germline CDR1 LNHNV, CDR2 YYDKDF (reference sequence). V lost 6 bases, J lost 3 bases, and 7 bases stayed unmatched. CDR3 residues: CATSLGTSGYEQYF. Here the CDR3 DNA reads TGTGCCACCAGTCTAGGAACTAGCGGCTACGAGCAGTACTTC.

In DNA form, the CDR3 reads TGCGCCAGCAGCCAACTCGGACTAGCGGGAGGAACAGATACGCAGTATTTT. Protein product: CASSQLGLAGGTDTQYF. V and J are TRBV4-1 and TRBJ2-3; 14 nucleotides agree with TRBD2. CDR3 length: 17 residues. J was trimmed by 3 bases and V by 2 bases; bases with no gene match: 4. Looked up from germline, CDR1 is MGHRA and CDR2 is YSYEKL.

The DNA for the CDR3 is TGCGCCAGCAGCCACTTCTTAAAGAACACCGGGGAGCTGTTTTTT. It translates to CASSHFLKNTGELFF. The genes are TRBV4-1 and TRBJ2-2; no definite D call. Trimming left V 3 bases short and J 1 base short, with 9 bases between. There are 15 residues in the CDR3. The germline V gene encodes CDR1 MGHRA and CDR2 YSYEKL.